These T cell receptor beta chains were read from a single sample in a study of cytomegalovirus exposure and HLA in healthy donors. TCRdb's table, derived via immunoSEQ multiplex PCR, lists solely in-frame clones and lacks some. The sample yields under 200,000 clones, 80% to 85% seen once. Material: PBMCs. These receptors were obtained from a woman between 18 and 29 years old in good health and CMV-seropositive. CDR3s include the opening cysteine and the closing phenylalanine or tryptophan. The order of the fields is V gene, clone size, D gene, J gene, CDR3 DNA, CDR3 protein. D genes are given only for firm matches. The size of a clone is reported for some rows only, either as once, few or many, or as a class for expanded clones.

v_gene: TRBV14
abundance: NA
d_gene: TRBD2
j_gene: TRBJ2-1
CDR3nt: TGTGCCAGCAGCCCGGGACTAGCGGGGGGATATGAGCAGTTCTTC
CDR3aa: CASSPGLAGGYEQFF

v_gene: TRBV5-1
abundance: NA
d_gene: TRBD1
j_gene: TRBJ1-6
CDR3nt: TGCGCCAGCAGCTTACGACAGGGCTCCTATAATTCACCCCTCCACTTT
CDR3aa: CASSLRQGSYNSPLHF

v_gene: TRBV7-2
abundance: NA
d_gene: NA
j_gene: TRBJ2-1
CDR3nt: TGTGCCAGCAGCTTTTCGGGGGGCCCAACCAATGAGCAGTTCTTC
CDR3aa: CASSFSGGPTNEQFF

v_gene: TRBV11-3
abundance: once
d_gene: NA
j_gene: TRBJ2-1
CDR3nt: TGTGCCAGCACCCCCAGCCCAGGGAGGTACAATGAGCAGTTCTTC
CDR3aa: CASTPSPGRYNEQFF

v_gene: TRBV2
abundance: NA
d_gene: NA
j_gene: TRBJ1-5
CDR3nt: TGTGCCAGCAGTACAGGGTTGAGCAATCAGCCCCAGCATTTT
CDR3aa: CASSTGLSNQPQHF

v_gene: TRBV28
abundance: NA
d_gene: NA
j_gene: TRBJ1-2
CDR3nt: TGTGCCTCAACGGGCAGGGAAGGCTATGGCTACACCTTC
CDR3aa: CASTGREGYGYTF

v_gene: TRBV6-4
abundance: NA
d_gene: TRBD2
j_gene: TRBJ2-3
CDR3nt: TGTGCCAGCAGTGAGGCTAGCGGGGCAGATACGCAGTATTTT
CDR3aa: CASSEASGADTQYF

v_gene: TRBV7-3
abundance: NA
d_gene: TRBD2
j_gene: TRBJ2-2
CDR3nt: TGTGCCAGCAGCCCCACCGGGACTAGCATAATCGGGGAGCTGTTTTTT
CDR3aa: CASSPTGTSIIGELFF

v_gene: TRBV28
abundance: NA
d_gene: TRBD1
j_gene: TRBJ1-2
CDR3nt: TGTGCCAGCAGTTTCCCCCGCTCTCGAACGGACAGGTTCGGGGGAGGCTACACCTTC
CDR3aa: CASSFPRSRTDRFGGGYTF

v_gene: TRBV19
abundance: NA
d_gene: NA
j_gene: TRBJ1-4
CDR3nt: TGTGCCAGTAGTGCAGTGGACACACAGGAAAAACTGTTTTTT
CDR3aa: CASSAVDTQEKLFF

v_gene: TRBV6-1
abundance: NA
d_gene: TRBD2
j_gene: TRBJ2-1
CDR3nt: TGTGCCAGCAGTCGGTTACTAGCGGGGGGTAATGAGCAGTTCTTC
CDR3aa: CASSRLLAGGNEQFF

v_gene: TRBV19
abundance: few
d_gene: NA
j_gene: TRBJ1-6
CDR3nt: TGTGCCAGTAGTATTTTGGGGAGCTCCTATAATTCACCCCTCCACTTT
CDR3aa: CASSILGSSYNSPLHF

v_gene: TRBV7-2
abundance: NA
d_gene: TRBD1
j_gene: TRBJ2-1
CDR3nt: TGTGCCAGCAACCGCGGGAACAGGGGGTCTGAGCAGTTCTTC
CDR3aa: CASNRGNRGSEQFF

v_gene: TRBV4-3
abundance: NA
d_gene: NA
j_gene: TRBJ2-1
CDR3nt: TGCGCCAGCAGCCAAGATACGGGTGGCTCCTACAATGAGCAGTTCTTC
CDR3aa: CASSQDTGGSYNEQFF

v_gene: TRBV19
abundance: NA
d_gene: NA
j_gene: TRBJ2-7
CDR3nt: TGTGCCAGTAGTATCTCCGGGACAAGCTCCTACGAGCAGTACTTC
CDR3aa: CASSISGTSSYEQYF